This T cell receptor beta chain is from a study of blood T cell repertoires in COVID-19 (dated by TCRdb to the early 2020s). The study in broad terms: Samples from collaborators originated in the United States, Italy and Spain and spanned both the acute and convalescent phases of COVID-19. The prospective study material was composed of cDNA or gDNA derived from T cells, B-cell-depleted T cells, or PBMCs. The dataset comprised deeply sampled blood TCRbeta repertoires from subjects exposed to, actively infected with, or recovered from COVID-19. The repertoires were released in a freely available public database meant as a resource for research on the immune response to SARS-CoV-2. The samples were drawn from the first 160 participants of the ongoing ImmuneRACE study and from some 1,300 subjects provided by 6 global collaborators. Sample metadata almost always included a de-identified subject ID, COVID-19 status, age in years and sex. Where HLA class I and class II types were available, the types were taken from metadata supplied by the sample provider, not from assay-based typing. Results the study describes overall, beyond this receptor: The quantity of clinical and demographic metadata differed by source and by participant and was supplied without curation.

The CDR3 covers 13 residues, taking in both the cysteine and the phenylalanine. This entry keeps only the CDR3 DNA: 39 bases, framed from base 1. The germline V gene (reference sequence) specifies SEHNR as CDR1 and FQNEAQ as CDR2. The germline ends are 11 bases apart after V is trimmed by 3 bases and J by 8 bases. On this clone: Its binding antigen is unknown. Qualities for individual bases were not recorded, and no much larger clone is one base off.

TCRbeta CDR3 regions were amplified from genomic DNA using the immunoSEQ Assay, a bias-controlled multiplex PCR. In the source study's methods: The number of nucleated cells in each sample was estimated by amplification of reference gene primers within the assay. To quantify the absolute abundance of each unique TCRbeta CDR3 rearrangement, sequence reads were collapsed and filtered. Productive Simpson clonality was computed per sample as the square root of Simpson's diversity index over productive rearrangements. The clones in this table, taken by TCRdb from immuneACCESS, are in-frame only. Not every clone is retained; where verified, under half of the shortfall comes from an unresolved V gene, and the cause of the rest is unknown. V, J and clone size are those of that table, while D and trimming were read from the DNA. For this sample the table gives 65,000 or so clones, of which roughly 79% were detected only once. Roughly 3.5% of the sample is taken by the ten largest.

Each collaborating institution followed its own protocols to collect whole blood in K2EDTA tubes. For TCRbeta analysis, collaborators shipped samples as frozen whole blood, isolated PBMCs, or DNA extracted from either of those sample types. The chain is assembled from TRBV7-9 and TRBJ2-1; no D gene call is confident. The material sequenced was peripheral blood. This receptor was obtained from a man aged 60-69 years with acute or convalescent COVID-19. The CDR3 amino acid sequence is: CASSFQTIDEQFF. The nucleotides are TGTGCCAGCAGCTTCCAAACCATAGATGAGCAGTTCTTC.